This TCR beta chain was captured in a study of shared clonotypes between healthy human individuals. The germline gives CDR1 LNHNV, CDR2 YYDKDF (reference sequence). The CDR3 runs 16 residues. Trimming cost V 5 bases and J 0 bases, with 13 bases left between them. At the deep level, the assay was run. Generated by immunoSEQ multiplex PCR, the TCRdb table keeps only in-frame clones and is missing some. This table holds approximately 1.5 million clones, 98% found once. All the donors were Caucasian adults who lived in Nashville, Tennessee. Study-level findings and limits: A handful of donors shared about 5% of their naive CD4 clonotypes. Generation probabilities were higher for clonotypes shared across all four sorted-subset donors than for unshared ones.

As to this clone: Its matching antigen is unknown.

This chain links TRBV15 with TRBJ1-4; D is unclear. This TCR was sampled from a man aged 25 to 40 in good health. Sequences were obtained from naive CD4+ T cells sorted from blood. Subset given: CD45RA+ positively selected. This CDR3 reads CATSVAEPTTNEKLFF. CDR3 DNA sequence: TGTGCCACCAGCGTAGCGGAACCTACAACTAATGAAAAACTGTTTTTT.